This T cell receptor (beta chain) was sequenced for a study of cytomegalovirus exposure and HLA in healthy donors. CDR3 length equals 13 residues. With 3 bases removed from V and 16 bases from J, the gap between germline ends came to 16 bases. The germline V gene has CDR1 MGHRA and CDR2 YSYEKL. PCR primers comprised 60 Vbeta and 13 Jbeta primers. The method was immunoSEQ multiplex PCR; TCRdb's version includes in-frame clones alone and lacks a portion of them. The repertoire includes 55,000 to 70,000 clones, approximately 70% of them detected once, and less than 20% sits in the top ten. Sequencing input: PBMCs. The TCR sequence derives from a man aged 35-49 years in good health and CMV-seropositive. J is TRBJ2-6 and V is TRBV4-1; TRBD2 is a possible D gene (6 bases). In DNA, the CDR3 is TGCGCCAGCAGCCAGATCCCCGGGACTGGGCTGACTTTC. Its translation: CASSQIPGTGLTF.